The 10 T cell receptor beta chains below come from one sample, sequenced in a study of T cell repertoires in cytomegalovirus infection. TCRdb used MiXCR to reprocess the reads, holding one entry per CDR3 protein. Here the sample spans tens of thousands of distinct CDR3 sequences, more than 15% being singletons. Their target antigens are unknown. The specimen was CD8+ T cells from cultured PBMCs, collected from culture after CMV antigen stimulation. The receptor source for this set is a human donor in good health (CMV status not recorded). Some clones in this sample may be carry-over from other donors' samples.

This clonotype was seen only a few times. The chain recombines TRBV7-2 with TRBJ2-1; 10 positions match TRBD2. Per germline, CDR1 SGHTA and CDR2 FQGNSA. The CDR3 extends over 15 amino acids. V lost 5 bases and J lost 4; bases outside the gene matches: 5. CDR3 DNA sequence: TGTGCCAGCAGCCCCCTAGCGGGAGCTTACAATGAGCAGTTCTTC. Amino acids: CASSPLAGAYNEQFF.

This clonotype was counted a few times. The J gene is TRBJ1-1, the V gene TRBV7-6, with D possibly matching TRBD1 (5 bases). Trimming removed 4 bases from V and 11 bases from J, with 14 bases in between. The germline gives CDR1 SGHVS, CDR2 FNYEAQ. This CDR3 has 12 residues. The CDR3 loop reads CASSSSSGEAFF. The CDR3 DNA reads as TGTGCCAGCAGCTCCAGTTCGGGGGAGGCTTTCTTT. The whole variable domain, remainder taken from reference TRBV7-6 and TRBJ1-1, is GAGVSQSPRYKVTKRGQDVALRCDPISGHVSLYWYRQALGQGPEFLTYFNYEAQQDKSGLPNDRFSAERPEGSISTLTIQRTEQRDSAMYRCASSSSSGEAFFGQGTRLTVV.

V gene TRBV12-3 or TRBV12-4 combines with J gene TRBJ2-7; TRBD2 might be the D (6 bases). This CDR3 is 15 amino acids long. V lost 3 bases, J lost 5 bases, and 17 bases lay in between. CDR3 DNA: TGTGCCAGCAGTTTGCCACGGGAGTTCGGGGACGAGCAGTACTTC. Translated, it gives CASSLPREFGDEQYF.

V gene TRBV6-6 combines with J gene TRBJ2-5; 12 positions match TRBD2. Germline assignment: CDR1 MNHNY and CDR2 SVGAGI (reference sequence). V lost 6 bases, J lost 4 bases, and 3 bases stayed unmatched. This CDR3 comprises 14 residues. CDR3 nucleotides: TGTGCCAGCAGAATACTAGCGGGGGGAGAGACCCAGTACTTC. As protein: CASRILAGGETQYF.

The V gene is TRBV19, the J gene TRBJ2-1; D not certain. Germline CDR1 is LNHDA and CDR2 is SQIVND (reference sequence). Trimming stripped 8 bases from V and 3 bases from J, with 17 bases between. This CDR3 spans 15 amino acids. In DNA form, the CDR3 reads TGTGCCAGTTCCATGATAACTACCGACTACAATGAGCAGTTCTTC. Translated, it gives CASSMITTDYNEQFF. Filled out from reference TRBV19 and TRBJ2-1, the complete variable domain reads DGGITQSPKYLFRKEGQNVTLSCEQNLNHDAMYWYRQDPGQGLRLIYYSQIVNDFQKGDIAEGYSVSREKKESFPLTVTSAQKNPTAFYLCASSMITTDYNEQFFGPGTRLTVL.

The J gene is TRBJ2-2, the V gene TRBV2; unclear D gene. Trimming pared 8 bases from V and 3 bases from J, leaving 16 bases between. The CDR3 extends over 15 amino acids. Germline V lookup: CDR1 SNHLY, CDR2 FYNNEI. The DNA of the CDR3 is TGTGCCAGCGTTCGAGGAAGGCAGTACACCGGGGAGCTGTTTTTT. This sequence encodes CASVRGRQYTGELFF.

The chain uses TRBV12-3 or TRBV12-4 and TRBJ1-6, with D unclear. This CDR3 has 15 residues. The V end lost 4 bases, the J end lost 4 bases, and 11 bases lay between the germline ends. The CDR3 spells CASSSHHIYNSPLHF. DNA for the CDR3: TGTGCCAGCAGTTCTCATCATATTTATAATTCACCCCTCCACTTT.

This clonotype was detected a few times. The CDR3 loop is CASSQGPKNTEAFF. The CDR3 region has the DNA TGCGCCAGCAGCCAGGGACCAAAGAACACTGAAGCTTTCTTT. The chain joins TRBV4-1 to TRBJ1-1, with D possibly being TRBD1 (5 bases). The CDR3 totals 14 residues. V lost 3 bases and J lost 1, with 9 bases in between. The V gene's germline CDR1 is MGHRA and CDR2 YSYEKL.

V and J are TRBV28 and TRBJ2-2, with D hard to call. The CDR3 totals 11 residues. The germline V gene has CDR1 MDHEN and CDR2 SYDVKM. Trimming removed 2 bases from V and 8 bases from J, with 3 bases in between. CDR3 sequence reads: CASSLRGELFF. The CDR3 DNA follows: TGTGCCAGCAGTTTACGGGGGGAGCTGTTTTTT. Looking up the rest from reference TRBV28 and TRBJ2-2 gives the full variable domain: DVKVTQSSRYLVKRTGEKVFLECVQDMDHENMFWYRQDPGLGLRLIYFSYDVKMKEKGDIPEGYSVSREKKERFSLILESASTNQTSMYLCASSLRGELFFGEGSRLTVL.

The rearrangement links TRBV7-2 to TRBJ2-1; D is uncertain. Germline CDR1 and CDR2: SGHTA and FQGNSA. There are 16 residues in the CDR3. V was pared by 5 bases and J by 0 bases, with 14 bases between. The CDR3 reads CASSPGRTSSYNEQFF. In nucleotides, the CDR3 is TGTGCCAGCAGCCCCGGACGGACGAGCTCCTACAATGAGCAGTTCTTC.